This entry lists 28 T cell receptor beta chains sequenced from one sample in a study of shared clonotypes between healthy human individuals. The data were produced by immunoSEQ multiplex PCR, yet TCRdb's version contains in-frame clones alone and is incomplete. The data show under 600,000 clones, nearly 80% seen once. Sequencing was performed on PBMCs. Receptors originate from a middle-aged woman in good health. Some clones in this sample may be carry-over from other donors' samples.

The CDR3 DNA is TGTGCCAGCAGCTCCCACTTACAAGGTCAGCCCCAGCATTTT. It is translated as CASSSHLQGQPQHF. The chain couples TRBV6-6 to TRBJ1-5; no clear D. Deletions cut 6 bases from V and 6 bases from J, with 15 bases between. The germline V gene has CDR1 MNHNY and CDR2 SVGAGI (reference sequence). This CDR3 is built from 14 residues.

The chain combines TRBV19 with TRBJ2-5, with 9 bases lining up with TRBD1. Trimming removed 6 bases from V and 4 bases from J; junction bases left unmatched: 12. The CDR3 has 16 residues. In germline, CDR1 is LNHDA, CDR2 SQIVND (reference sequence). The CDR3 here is CASSLNRGPGRETQYF. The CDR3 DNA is TGTGCCAGTAGCTTAAACAGGGGGCCAGGGAGAGAGACCCAGTACTTC.

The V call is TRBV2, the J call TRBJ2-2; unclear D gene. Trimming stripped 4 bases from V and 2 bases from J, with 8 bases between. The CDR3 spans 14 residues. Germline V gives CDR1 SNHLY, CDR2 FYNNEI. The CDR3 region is CASSGAVNTGELFF. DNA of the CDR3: TGTGCCAGCAGTGGGGCAGTAAACACCGGGGAGCTGTTTTTT.

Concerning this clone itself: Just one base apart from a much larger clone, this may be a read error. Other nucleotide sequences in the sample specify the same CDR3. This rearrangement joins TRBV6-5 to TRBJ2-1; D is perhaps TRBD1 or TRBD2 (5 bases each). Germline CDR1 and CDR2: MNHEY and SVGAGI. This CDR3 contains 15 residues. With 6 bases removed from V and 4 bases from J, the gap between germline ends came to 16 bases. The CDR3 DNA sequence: TGTGCCAGCAGCGTCCAGGGTGGGAGTTACAATGAGCAGTTCTTC. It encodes CASSVQGGSYNEQFF.

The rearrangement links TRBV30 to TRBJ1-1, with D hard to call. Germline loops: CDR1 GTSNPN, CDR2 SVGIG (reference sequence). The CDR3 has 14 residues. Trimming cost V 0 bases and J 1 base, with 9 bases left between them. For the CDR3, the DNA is TGTGCCTGGAGTGTATCGGGCAAGAACACTGAAGCTTTCTTT. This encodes CAWSVSGKNTEAFF.

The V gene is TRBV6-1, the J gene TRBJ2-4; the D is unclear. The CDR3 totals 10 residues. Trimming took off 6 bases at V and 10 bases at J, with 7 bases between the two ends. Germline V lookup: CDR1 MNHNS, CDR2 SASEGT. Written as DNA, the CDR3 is TGTGCCAGCAGCGCCCCGATTCAGTACTTC. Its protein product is CASSAPIQYF.

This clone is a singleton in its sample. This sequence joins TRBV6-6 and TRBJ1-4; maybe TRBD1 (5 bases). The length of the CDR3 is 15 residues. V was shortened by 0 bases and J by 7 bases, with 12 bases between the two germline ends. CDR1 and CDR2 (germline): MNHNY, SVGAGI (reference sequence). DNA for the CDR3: TGTGCCAGCAGTTACTCGGCCGGGGGTTTTGAAAAACTGTTTTTT. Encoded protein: CASSYSAGGFEKLFF.

The CDR3 loop reads CATSSMGGYEQYF. DNA of the CDR3: TGTGCCACCAGCAGTATGGGGGGGTACGAGCAGTACTTC. V usage is TRBV15 and J usage is TRBJ2-7; 7 nucleotides agree with TRBD2. The J segment lost 4 bases and the V segment lost 3 bases, leaving 3 bases of the junction unmatched. Germline assignment: CDR1 LNHNV and CDR2 YYDKDF (reference sequence). The CDR3 loop spans 13 amino acids.

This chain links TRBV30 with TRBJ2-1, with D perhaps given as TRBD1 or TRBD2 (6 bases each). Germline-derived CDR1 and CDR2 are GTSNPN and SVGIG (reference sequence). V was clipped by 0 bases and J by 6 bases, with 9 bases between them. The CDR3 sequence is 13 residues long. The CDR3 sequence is CAWSVRGLNEQFF. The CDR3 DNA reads TGTGCCTGGAGTGTACGGGGGCTCAATGAGCAGTTCTTC.

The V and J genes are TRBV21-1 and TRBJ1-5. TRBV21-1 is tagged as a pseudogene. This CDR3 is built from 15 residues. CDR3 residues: CASSTREEGNQPQHF. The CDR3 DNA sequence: TGTGCCAGCAGCACACGGGAAGAAGGCAATCAGCCCCAGCATTTT.

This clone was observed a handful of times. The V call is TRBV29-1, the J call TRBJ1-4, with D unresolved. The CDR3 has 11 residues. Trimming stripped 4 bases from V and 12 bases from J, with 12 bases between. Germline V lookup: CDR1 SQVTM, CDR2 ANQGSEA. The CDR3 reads CSVAGSSELFF. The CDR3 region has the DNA TGCAGCGTTGCTGGGAGTTCGGAACTGTTTTTT.

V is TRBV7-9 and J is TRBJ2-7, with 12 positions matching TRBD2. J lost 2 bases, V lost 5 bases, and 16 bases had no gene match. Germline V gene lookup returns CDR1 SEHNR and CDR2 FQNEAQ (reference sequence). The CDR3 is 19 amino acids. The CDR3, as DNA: TGTGCCAGCAGCCGTTTTTTGGAAACCGGACTAGCGGGGACCTACGAGCAGTACTTC. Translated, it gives CASSRFLETGLAGTYEQYF.

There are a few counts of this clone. The CDR3 reads CASSARDRVYEQYF. The CDR3 DNA reads TGTGCCAGTAGTGCTCGGGACAGGGTCTACGAGCAGTACTTC. V is TRBV19 and J is TRBJ2-7, with 9 bases fitting TRBD1. CDR3 size: 14 residues. The J segment lost 3 bases and the V segment lost 5 bases, leaving 5 bases of the junction unmatched. Germline V gene data show CDR1 as LNHDA and CDR2 as SQIVND (reference sequence).

DNA of the CDR3: TGTGCCAGTAGCCTTGGACAGCCGAACACTGAAGCTTTCTTT. Its translation: CASSLGQPNTEAFF. The rearrangement uses TRBV19 and TRBJ1-1; weak D call: TRBD1 (6 bases). Deletions cut 6 bases from V and 1 base from J, with 12 bases between. CDR3 length: 14 residues. Germline V lookup: CDR1 LNHDA, CDR2 SQIVND (reference sequence).

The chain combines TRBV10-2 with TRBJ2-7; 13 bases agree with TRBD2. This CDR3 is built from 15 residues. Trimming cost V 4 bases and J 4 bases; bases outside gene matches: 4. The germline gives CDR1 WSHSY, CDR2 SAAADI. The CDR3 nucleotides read TGCGCCAGCAGTGGGGGACTAGCGGGACCTTACGAGCAGTACTTC. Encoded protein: CASSGGLAGPYEQYF.

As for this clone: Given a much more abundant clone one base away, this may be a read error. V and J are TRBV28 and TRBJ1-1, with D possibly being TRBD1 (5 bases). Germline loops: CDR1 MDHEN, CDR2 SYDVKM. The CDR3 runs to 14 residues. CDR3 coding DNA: TGTACCAGCACCTTACGGGGGGTGAACACTGAAGCTTTCTTT. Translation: CTSTLRGVNTEAFF.

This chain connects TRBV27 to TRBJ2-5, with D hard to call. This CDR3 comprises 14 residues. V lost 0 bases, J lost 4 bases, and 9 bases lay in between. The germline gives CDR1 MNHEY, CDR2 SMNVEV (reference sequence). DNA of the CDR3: TGTGCCAGCAGTTTATCTGGGGATCCAGAGACCCAGTACTTC. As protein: CASSLSGDPETQYF.

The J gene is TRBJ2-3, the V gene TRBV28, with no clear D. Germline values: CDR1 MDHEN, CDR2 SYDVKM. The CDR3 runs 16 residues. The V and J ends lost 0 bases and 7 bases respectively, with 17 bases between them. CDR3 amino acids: CASSLWNRSTGYTQYF. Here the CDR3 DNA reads TGTGCCAGCAGTTTATGGAACAGATCAACCGGTTATACGCAGTATTTT.

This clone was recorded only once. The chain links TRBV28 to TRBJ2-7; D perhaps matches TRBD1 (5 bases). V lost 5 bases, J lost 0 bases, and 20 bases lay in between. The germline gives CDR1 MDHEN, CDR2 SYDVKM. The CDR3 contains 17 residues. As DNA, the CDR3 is TGTGCCAGCAGTATTCTTCCGGGCCAGGGAAGCTCCTACGAGCAGTACTTC. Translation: CASSILPGQGSSYEQYF.

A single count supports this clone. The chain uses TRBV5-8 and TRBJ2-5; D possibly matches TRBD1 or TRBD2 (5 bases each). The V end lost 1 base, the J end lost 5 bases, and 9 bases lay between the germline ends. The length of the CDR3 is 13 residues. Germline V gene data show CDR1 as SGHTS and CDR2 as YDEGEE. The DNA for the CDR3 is TGTGCCAGCAGCTTGAGAGGGGCGGAGACCCAGTACTTC. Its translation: CASSLRGAETQYF.

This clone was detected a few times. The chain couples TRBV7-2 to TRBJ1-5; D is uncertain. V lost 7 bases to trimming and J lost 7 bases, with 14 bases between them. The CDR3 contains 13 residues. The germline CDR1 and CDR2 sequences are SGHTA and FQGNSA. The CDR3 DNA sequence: TGTGCCAGCACTCCAAACTCTTTCCAGCCCCAGCATTTT. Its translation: CASTPNSFQPQHF.

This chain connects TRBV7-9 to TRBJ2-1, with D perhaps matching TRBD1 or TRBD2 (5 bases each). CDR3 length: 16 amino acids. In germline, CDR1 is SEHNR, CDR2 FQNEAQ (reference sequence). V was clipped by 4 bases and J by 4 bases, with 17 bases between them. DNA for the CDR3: TGTGCCAGCAGCTCTTCCCGGACGGGACCTTACAATGAGCAGTTCTTC. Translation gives CASSSSRTGPYNEQFF.

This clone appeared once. This CDR3 reads CAWSSVGSNEKLFF. As DNA, the CDR3 is TGTGCCTGGAGTTCTGTCGGTTCTAATGAAAAACTGTTTTTT. The rearrangement links TRBV30 to TRBJ1-4; D not resolved. This CDR3 region has 14 residues. The V gene's germline CDR1 is GTSNPN and CDR2 SVGIG (reference sequence). The germline V and J ends were trimmed by 2 bases and 3 bases, with 10 bases remaining between them.

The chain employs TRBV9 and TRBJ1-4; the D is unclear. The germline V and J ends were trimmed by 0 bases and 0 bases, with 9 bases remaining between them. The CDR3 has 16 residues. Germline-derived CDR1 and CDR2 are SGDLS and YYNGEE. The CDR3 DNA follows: TGTGCCAGCAGCGTAGGGGCAGCAACAACTAATGAAAAACTGTTTTTT. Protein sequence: CASSVGAATTNEKLFF.

DNA of the CDR3: TGTGCCAGCTCACGGGACAGGGACGGCTATGGCTACACCTTC. It yields the protein CASSRDRDGYGYTF. V gene TRBV18 combines with J gene TRBJ1-2; 9 bases match TRBD1. CDR1 is KGHSH, CDR2 LQKENI, per germline. The CDR3 covers 14 residues. The J segment lost 4 bases and the V segment lost 4 bases, leaving 4 bases of the junction unmatched.

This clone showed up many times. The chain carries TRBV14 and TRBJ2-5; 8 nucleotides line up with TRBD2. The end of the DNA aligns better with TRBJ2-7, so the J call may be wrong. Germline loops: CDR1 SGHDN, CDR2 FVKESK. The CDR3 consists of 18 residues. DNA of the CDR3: TGTGCCAGCAGCCACCGGAAAAAAGCGGGAGCCCCCCTGGGCGAGCAGTACTTC. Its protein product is CASSHRKKAGAPLGEQYF.

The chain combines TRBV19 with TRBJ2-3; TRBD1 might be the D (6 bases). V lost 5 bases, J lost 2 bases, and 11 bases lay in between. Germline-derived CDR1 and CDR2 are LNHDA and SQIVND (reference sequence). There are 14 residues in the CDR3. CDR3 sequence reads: CASSVGTNTDTQYF. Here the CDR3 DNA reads TGTGCCAGTAGTGTTGGGACAAACACAGATACGCAGTATTTT.

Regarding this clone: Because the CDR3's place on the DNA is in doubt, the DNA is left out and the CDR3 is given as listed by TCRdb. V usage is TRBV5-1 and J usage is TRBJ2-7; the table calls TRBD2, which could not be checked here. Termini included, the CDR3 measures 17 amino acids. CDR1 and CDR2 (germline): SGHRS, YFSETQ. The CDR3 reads CASSSTLGGGSAYEQYF.